These T cell receptor beta chains were read from a single sample in a study of metastatic and nonmetastatic thyroid tumors. Through MiXCR, TCRdb re-clonotyped the PCR reads. Here the sample spans 29,000 or so clones, roughly 3.7% being singletons. The source material was blood. The receptors come from a female donor with papillary thyroid cancer or a benign thyroid nodule (not recorded which). Some clones in this sample may be carry-over from other donors' samples. Both conserved end residues are part of each CDR3. The order of the fields is clone size, J gene, V gene, D gene, CDR3 DNA, CDR3 protein. A D gene is named only where the DNA matches it firmly. Clone size is shown for a subset of rows, as once, few, many or a class of expanded clone.

NA | TRBJ2-1 | TRBV12-3/TRBV12-4 | NA | TGTGCCAGCAGCCTTACCGCGGGGCATAATGAGCAGTTCTTC | CASSLTAGHNEQFF
many | TRBJ2-7 | TRBV6-2/TRBV6-3 | TRBD2 | TGTGCCAGCACCCTACGCGGGAGCACTCCGGCGGAGCAGTACTTC | CASTLRGSTPAEQYF
NA | TRBJ2-2 | TRBV12-3/TRBV12-4 | NA | TGTGCCAGCATCCCAAGAAGGTCCGGGCAGCTGTTTTTT | CASIPRRSGQLFF
NA | TRBJ1-3 | TRBV3-1 | NA | TGTGCCAGCAGCCCTTCTGGAAACACCATATATTTT | CASSPSGNTIYF
many | TRBJ2-2 | TRBV25-1 | NA | TGTGCCAGCAGTTTCGGCGGGATTCGTACCGGGGAGCTGTTTTTT | CASSFGGIRTGELFF
many | TRBJ1-1 | TRBV29-1 | NA | TGCAGCGCTCGCATACAGGGCTTTAACACTGAAGCTTTCTTT | CSARIQGFNTEAFF
many | TRBJ1-2 | TRBV5-5 | NA | TGTGCCAGCAGCTCCGGGGGACCCCACAATATTTACGGCTACACCTTC | CASSSGGPHNIYGYTF
few | TRBJ2-7 | TRBV7-9 | NA | TGTGCCAGCAGCCCCCGCGGGGTTTCCTGCAGTTCCTACGAGCAGTACTTC | CASSPRGVSCSSYEQYF
NA | TRBJ2-7 | TRBV27 | TRBD1 | TGTGCCAGCAGTTTTGCGGGACAGGGAATCTACGAGCAGTACTTC | CASSFAGQGIYEQYF
few | TRBJ2-7 | TRBV28 | TRBD1 | TGTGCCAGCAGCCGGGACAGGGGTAACGAGCAGTACTTC | CASSRDRGNEQYF
few | TRBJ2-6 | TRBV28 | NA | TGTGCCACCTGGCCAGGGGCAAACTCTGGGGCCAACGTCCTGACTTTC | CATWPGANSGANVLTF
many | TRBJ1-6 | TRBV20-1 | TRBD1 | TGCAGTGCTAGAAAGGAGGGGGCCCGAACACCCCTCCACTTT | CSARKEGARTPLHF
many | TRBJ2-1 | TRBV5-4 | NA | TGTGCCAGCAGCGCCTACTCCTACAATGAGCAGTTCTTC | CASSAYSYNEQFF
NA | TRBJ2-5 | TRBV6-1 | NA | TGTGCCAGCAGTGGCCGGGACACCCAAGAGACCCAGTACTTC | CASSGRDTQETQYF
many | TRBJ2-3 | TRBV20-1 | NA | TGCAGTGCTTCGGACAGCACAGATACGCAGTATTTT | CSASDSTDTQYF
NA | TRBJ2-3 | TRBV6-4 | TRBD2 | TGTGCCAGCAGTGACTCGGTAGCGGGAGGAACAGATACGCAGTATTTT | CASSDSVAGGTDTQYF
NA | TRBJ2-5 | TRBV6-1 | NA | TGTGCCAGCAGTGAAGAGGGGACGGTGGGGACCCAGTACTTC | CASSEEGTVGTQYF
many | TRBJ2-1 | TRBV6-1 | NA | TGTGCCAGCAGTTACGCCGCAGGGCCGTACAATGAGCAGTTCTTC | CASSYAAGPYNEQFF
many | TRBJ2-7 | TRBV29-1 | NA | TGCAGCGTTGTGAGTAAAGCTTCCTACGAGCAGTACTTC | CSVVSKASYEQYF
many | TRBJ1-2 | TRBV4-1 | NA | TGCGCCAGCAGCCAAGATGGGGATAATGGAAGCTATGGCTACACCTTC | CASSQDGDNGSYGYTF
medium-sized | TRBJ2-7 | TRBV27 | NA | TGTGCCAGCAGTTTAACGTGGCAGCTGAGCTCCTACGAGCAGTACTTC | CASSLTWQLSSYEQYF
NA | TRBJ2-2 | TRBV15 | NA | TGTGCCACCAGCAGAGATAGAGGTGGGGCCGGGAACCCATCGAACACCGGGGAGCTGTTTTTT | CATSRDRGGAGNPSNTGELFF
many | TRBJ2-1 | TRBV7-9 | NA | TGTGCCAGCAGCTTCAAGACAGAGAGGAATGAGCAGTTCTTC | CASSFKTERNEQFF
many | TRBJ2-1 | TRBV20-1 | TRBD2 | TGCAGTGCTAGGTCTAGCGGGAGTATCTCTGGGAGTCGGGATAGGTCCTACAATGAGCAGTTCTTC | CSARSSGSISGSRDRSYNEQFF
NA | TRBJ2-1 | TRBV5-4 | NA | TGTGCCAGCAGCTTAGGAGGAGCGGGCTCCTACAATGAGCAGTTCTTC | CASSLGGAGSYNEQFF
few | TRBJ2-1 | TRBV2 | TRBD2 | TGTGCCAGAAGTGGCCGGCGACTAGCGGGAAATGAGAAGTTCTTC | CARSGRRLAGNEKFF
NA | TRBJ2-2 | TRBV6-1 | TRBD2 | TGTGCCAGCAGTGATCAGTCGGGAGGGACCGGGGAGCTGTTTTTT | CASSDQSGGTGELFF
many | TRBJ2-4 | TRBV7-9 | NA | TGTGCCAGCAGCTCCTCCGACGCCAAAAACATTCAGTACTTC | CASSSSDAKNIQYF
NA | TRBJ1-3 | TRBV7-9 | NA | TGTGCCAGCATCAGCGGGGGGTACTCTGGAAACACCATATATTTT | CASISGGYSGNTIYF
medium-sized | TRBJ1-2 | TRBV2 | TRBD1 | TGTGCCAGCAGTCGACAGGGGAACTATGGCTACACCTTC | CASSRQGNYGYTF
few | TRBJ2-1 | TRBV20-1 | NA | TGCAGTGCTCTGGACCGGGACATGGGCCTTAATGAGCAGTTCTTC | CSALDRDMGLNEQFF
many | TRBJ2-1 | TRBV20-1 | NA | TGCAGTGCTAGAGATACCAATGAGCAGTTCTTC | CSARDTNEQFF
medium-sized | TRBJ2-1 | TRBV6-1 | TRBD2 | TGTGCCAGCAGTCCCCTAGCGGGAGACTACAATGAGCAGTTCTTC | CASSPLAGDYNEQFF
few | TRBJ2-2 | TRBV5-1 | NA | TGCGCCAGCAGCTTGGGGTTCGGGGACACCGGGGAGCTGTTTTTT | CASSLGFGDTGELFF
many | TRBJ1-4 | TRBV20-1 | TRBD1 | TGCAGTGCAAGAGACCAGGGGGCAGCTGAAAAACTGTTTTTT | CSARDQGAAEKLFF